Only a few counts were recorded for the clone carrying this T cell receptor beta chain. Its target is unknown. The source of the sample is a study of blood T cells in healthy people across ages. The germline gives CDR1 ENHRY, CDR2 SYGVKD. Trimming took off 6 bases at V and 0 bases at J, with 12 bases between the two ends. The CDR3 sequence is 15 residues long. Donors were systemically healthy Caucasian individuals from Russia aged about 6 to 90 years. Findings of the study overall: Greater diversity and more naive CD4+ cells were seen in long-lived donors than in aged donors. Conclusively comparing naive with antigen-experienced cells was impossible with unsorted PBMCs.

Combining a sample-barcoded 5' primer with a J-beta primer mix, a second PCR ran for about 7 to 11 cycles. TCRdb reanalysed the 5' RACE reads using MiXCR and keeps one entry per CDR3 protein. Counted here are about 1.6 million distinct CDR3 sequences, roughly a third occurring once; the ten biggest clones make up about 11%. The TCR originated in a young woman in good health. The V gene is TRBV10-3, the J gene TRBJ1-3; D gene unclear. The sequenced sample was blood. Here the CDR3 reads CAISGAISSGNTIYF. In DNA, the CDR3 is TGTGCCATCAGCGGTGCCATTAGCTCTGGAAACACCATATATTTT.